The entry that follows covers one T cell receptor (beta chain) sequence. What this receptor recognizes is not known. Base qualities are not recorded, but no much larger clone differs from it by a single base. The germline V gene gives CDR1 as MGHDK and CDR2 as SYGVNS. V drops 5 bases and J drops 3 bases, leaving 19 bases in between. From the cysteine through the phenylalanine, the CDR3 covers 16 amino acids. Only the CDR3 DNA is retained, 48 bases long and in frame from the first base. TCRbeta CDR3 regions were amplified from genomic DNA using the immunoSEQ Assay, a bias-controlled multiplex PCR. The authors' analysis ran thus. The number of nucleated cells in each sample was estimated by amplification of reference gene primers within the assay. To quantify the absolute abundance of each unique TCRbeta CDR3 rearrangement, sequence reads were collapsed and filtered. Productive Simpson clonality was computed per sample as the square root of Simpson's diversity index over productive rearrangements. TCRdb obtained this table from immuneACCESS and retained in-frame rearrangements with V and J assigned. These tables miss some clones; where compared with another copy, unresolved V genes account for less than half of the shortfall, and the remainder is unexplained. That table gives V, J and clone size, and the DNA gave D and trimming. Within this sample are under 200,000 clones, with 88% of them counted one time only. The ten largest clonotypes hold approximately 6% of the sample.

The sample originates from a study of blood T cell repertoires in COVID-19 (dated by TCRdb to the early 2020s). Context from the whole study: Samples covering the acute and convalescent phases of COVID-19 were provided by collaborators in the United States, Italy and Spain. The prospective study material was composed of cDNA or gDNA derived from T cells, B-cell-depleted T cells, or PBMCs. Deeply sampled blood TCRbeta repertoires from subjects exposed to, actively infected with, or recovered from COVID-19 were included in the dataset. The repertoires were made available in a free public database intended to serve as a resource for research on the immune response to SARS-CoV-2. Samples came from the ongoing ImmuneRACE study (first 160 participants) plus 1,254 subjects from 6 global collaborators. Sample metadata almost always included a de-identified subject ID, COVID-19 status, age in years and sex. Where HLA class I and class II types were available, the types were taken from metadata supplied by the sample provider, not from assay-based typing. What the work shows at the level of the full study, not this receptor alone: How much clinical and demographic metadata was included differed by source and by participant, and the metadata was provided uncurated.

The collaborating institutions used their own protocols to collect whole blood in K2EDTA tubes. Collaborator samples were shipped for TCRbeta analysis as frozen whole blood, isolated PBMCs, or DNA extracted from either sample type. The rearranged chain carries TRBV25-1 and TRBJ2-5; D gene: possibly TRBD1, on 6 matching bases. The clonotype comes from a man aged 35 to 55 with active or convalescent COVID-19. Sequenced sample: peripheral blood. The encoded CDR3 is CASSLGALGGKETQYF. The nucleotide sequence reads TGTGCCAGCAGTTTGGGGGCTCTAGGTGGTAAAGAGACCCAGTACTTC. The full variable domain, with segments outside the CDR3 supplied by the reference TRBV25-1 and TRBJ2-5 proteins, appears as EADIYQTPRYLVIGTGKKITLECSQTMGHDKMYWYQQDPGMELHLIHYSYGVNSTEKGDLSSESTVSRIRTEHFPLTLESARPSHTSQYLCASSLGALGGKETQYFGPGTRLLVL.